This T cell receptor (beta chain) was profiled in a study of T cells expressing NK-cell markers. Germline assignment: CDR1 MDHEN and CDR2 SYDVKM. There are 18 residues in the CDR3. TCRdb reprocessed the 5' RACE reads, keeping one entry per CDR3 protein, no DNA. Recorded for this sample: 500,000 or so distinct CDR3 sequences. Sequences were obtained from blood T cells: a sorted CD56 or NKG2C T cell subset, CD4+ or CD8+ T cells, or bulk PBMC T cells (not recorded which). The receptor comes from a man younger than 35 in good health. The rearrangement joins TRBV28 to TRBJ2-7; as DNA is missing, the TRBD1 call by TCRdb cannot be tested. CDR3 in amino acids: CASSLTTTGTGGAYEQYF.